The entry that follows covers one TCR beta chain sequence. Its antigen is not identified. Generated by immunoSEQ multiplex PCR, the TCRdb table keeps only in-frame clones and is missing some. The table records around 76,000 clones, roughly 80% of them present only once. The germline V and J ends were trimmed by 6 bases and 3 bases, with 12 bases remaining between them. The germline V gene has CDR1 MNHEY and CDR2 SVGAGI. The CDR3 extends over 13 amino acids. The data belong to a study of T cell clones after liver transplantation. Points from the study as a whole: Small, mixed patient groups and varying post-transplant times limit these conclusions.

The specimen was CD4+ T cells from blood, collected 12 months after liver transplant. This chain uses TRBV6-5 with TRBJ2-7, with D unresolved. This clonotype originated in a human patient who received a liver transplant. T cells may partly derive from the graft donor. As DNA, the CDR3 is TGTGCCAGCAGCCCCCCGCCCGGCTACGAGCAGTACTTC. Translation: CASSPPPGYEQYF.